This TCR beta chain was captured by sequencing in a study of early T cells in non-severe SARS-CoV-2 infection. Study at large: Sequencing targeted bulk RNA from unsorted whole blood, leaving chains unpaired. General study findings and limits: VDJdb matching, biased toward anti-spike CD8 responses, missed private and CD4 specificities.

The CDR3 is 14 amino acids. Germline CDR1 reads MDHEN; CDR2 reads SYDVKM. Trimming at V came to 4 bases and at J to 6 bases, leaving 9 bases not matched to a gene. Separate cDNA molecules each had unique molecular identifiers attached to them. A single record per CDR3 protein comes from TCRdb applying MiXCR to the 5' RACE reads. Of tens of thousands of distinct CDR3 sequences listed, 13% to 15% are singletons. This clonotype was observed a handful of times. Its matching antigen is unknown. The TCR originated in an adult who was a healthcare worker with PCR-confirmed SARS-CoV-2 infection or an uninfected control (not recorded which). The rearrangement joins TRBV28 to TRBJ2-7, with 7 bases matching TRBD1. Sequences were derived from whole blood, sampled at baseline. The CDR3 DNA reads TGTGCCAGCAGTTCGGGACAGATGTTAAGCGAGCAGTACTTC. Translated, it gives CASSSGQMLSEQYF.